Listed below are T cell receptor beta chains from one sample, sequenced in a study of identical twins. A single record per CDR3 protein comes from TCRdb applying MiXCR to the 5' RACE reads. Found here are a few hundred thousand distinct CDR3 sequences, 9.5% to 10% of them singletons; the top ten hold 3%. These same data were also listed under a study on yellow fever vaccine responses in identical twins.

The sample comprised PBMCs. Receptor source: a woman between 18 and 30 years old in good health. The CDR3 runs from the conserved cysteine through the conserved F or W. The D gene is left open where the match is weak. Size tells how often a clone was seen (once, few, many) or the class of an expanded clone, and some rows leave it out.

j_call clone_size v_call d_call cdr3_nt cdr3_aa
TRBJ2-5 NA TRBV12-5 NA TGTGCTAGTGGTTGGGGGGTTGGGGAGACCCAGTACTTC CASGWGVGETQYF
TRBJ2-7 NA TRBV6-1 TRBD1 TGTGCCAGCAGGGAGGACAGGACTTCTCGGCAGTACTTC CASREDRTSRQYF
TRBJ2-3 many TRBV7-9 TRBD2 TGTGCCAGCAGCGAAGGGACTAGCGGGGTTACAGATACGCAGTATTTT CASSEGTSGVTDTQYF
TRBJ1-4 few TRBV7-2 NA TGTGCCAGCAGCTTACCTCAGGGAGGCCACGAAAAACTGTTTTTT CASSLPQGGHEKLFF
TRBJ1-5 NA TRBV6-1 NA TGTGCCAGCATGGGTGGGGGGAGCGGGAATCAGCCCCAGCATTTT CASMGGGSGNQPQHF
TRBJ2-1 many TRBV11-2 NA TGTGCCAGCAGCTTAGTCCGGACTAACAATGAGCAGTTCTTC CASSLVRTNNEQFF
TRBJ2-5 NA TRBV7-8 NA TGTGCCAGCAGCCAACTGGGATTTGAGGGGGAGACCCAGTACTTC CASSQLGFEGETQYF
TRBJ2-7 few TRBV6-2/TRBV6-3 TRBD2 TGTGCCAGCAAACCGGGACTAGACTCCTACGAGCAGTACTTC CASKPGLDSYEQYF
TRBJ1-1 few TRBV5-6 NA TGTGCCAGCAGCTTGGCAAATCAGATTAACACTGAAGCTTTCTTT CASSLANQINTEAFF
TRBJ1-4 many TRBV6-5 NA TGTGCCAGCAGTTACGTGCTGCGTGCTAATGAAAAACTGTTTTTT CASSYVLRANEKLFF
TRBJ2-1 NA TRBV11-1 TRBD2 TGTGCCAGCAGCTCACGGGCTAGCGGAAGACGAGGTCGGTTCTATGAGCAGTTCTTC CASSSRASGRRGRFYEQFF
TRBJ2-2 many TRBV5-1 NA TGCGCCAGCAGCTTTGAGGGTCAAACCGGGGAGCTGTTTTTT CASSFEGQTGELFF
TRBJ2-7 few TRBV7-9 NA TGTGCCAGCAGCTCACGCCCGGACAATTACGAGCAGTACTTC CASSSRPDNYEQYF
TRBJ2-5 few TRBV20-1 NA TGCAGTGCAGGCGCCAAGGAGGAGACCCAGTACTTC CSAGAKEETQYF
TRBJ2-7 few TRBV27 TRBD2 TGTGCCAGCAGTCCATCGACTAGCGGGAGTCGCGAGCAGTACTTC CASSPSTSGSREQYF
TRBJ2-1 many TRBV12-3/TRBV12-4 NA TGTGCCAGCCTCTCCAGCTCCTACAATGAGCAGTTCTTC CASLSSSYNEQFF
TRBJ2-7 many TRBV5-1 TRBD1 TGCGCCAGCAGCTGGGGACAGGGGAGCGCGTACGAGCAGTACTTC CASSWGQGSAYEQYF
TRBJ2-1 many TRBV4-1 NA TGCGCCAGCAGTCACTCGGACAACATGGCAGGAAGTCCACACAATGAGCAGTTCTTC CASSHSDNMAGSPHNEQFF
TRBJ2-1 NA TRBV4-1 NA TGCGCCAGCAGCCAAACGAGGGCCATTGAGCAGTTCTTC CASSQTRAIEQFF
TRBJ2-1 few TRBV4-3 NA TGCGCCAGCAGCCAAGTATCGTCTACCGATGAGCAGTTCTTC CASSQVSSTDEQFF
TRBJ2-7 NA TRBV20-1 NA TGCAGTGCTAGAGATTTCCAGGCTAACTACGAGCAGTACTTC CSARDFQANYEQYF
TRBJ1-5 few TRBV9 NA TGTGCCAGCAGCGTAGATGTAGGGAATCAGCCCCAGCATTTT CASSVDVGNQPQHF
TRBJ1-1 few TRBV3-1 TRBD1 TGTGCCAGCACCCCCTCTCCGGGACAGGGCTCCACTGAAGCTTTCTTT CASTPSPGQGSTEAFF
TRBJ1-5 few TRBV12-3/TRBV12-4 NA TGTGCCAGCAGTTTCTGGGACACTCACCCCCAGCATTTT CASSFWDTHPQHF
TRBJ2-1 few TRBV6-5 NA TGTGCCAGCAGTTTGATTCCTTCCTACAATGAGCAGTTCTTC CASSLIPSYNEQFF
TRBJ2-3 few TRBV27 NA TGTGCCAGCAGTTTACGGGACTCCTCCACAGATACGCAGTATTTT CASSLRDSSTDTQYF
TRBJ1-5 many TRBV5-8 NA TGTGCCAGCAGCGACGGTCGGATCAATCAGCCCCAGCATTTT CASSDGRINQPQHF
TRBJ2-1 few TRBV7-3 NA TGTGCCAGCAGCTTAAAGACTAGCAATGAGCAGTTCTTC CASSLKTSNEQFF
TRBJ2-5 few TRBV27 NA TGTGCCAGCAGTTTCAGGGCACGAGAGACCCAGTACTTC CASSFRARETQYF
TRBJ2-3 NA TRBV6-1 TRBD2 TGTGCCAGCAGTGAAAGCCTTCGAGCGGGAGGGAACACAGATACGCAGTATTTT CASSESLRAGGNTDTQYF
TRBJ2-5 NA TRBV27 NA TGTGCCAGCAGTTCCCCCCGGGCCGTCCAAGAGACCCAGTACTTC CASSSPRAVQETQYF
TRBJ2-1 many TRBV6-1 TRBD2 TGTGCCAGCAGTCCCCTTGGGACTAGCGGGAGGGCCTACGAGCAGTTCTTC CASSPLGTSGRAYEQFF
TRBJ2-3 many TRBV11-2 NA TGTGCCAGCAGCTTAGGCACAGGTCCCACAGATACGCAGTATTTT CASSLGTGPTDTQYF
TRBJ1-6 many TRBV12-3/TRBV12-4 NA TGTGCCAGCACCCCGGCCCGGGGTAATTCACCCCTCCACTTT CASTPARGNSPLHF
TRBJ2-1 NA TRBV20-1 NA TGCAGTGCTAGCATCGGAGGTGTTGAGCAGTTCTTC CSASIGGVEQFF
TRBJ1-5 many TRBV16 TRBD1 TGTGCCAGCAGCCGACGGACAGGGCAAAGCAATCAGCCCCAGCATTTT CASSRRTGQSNQPQHF
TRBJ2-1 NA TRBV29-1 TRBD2 TGCAGCGTCGAAGCGGGAGTAAATGAGCAGTTCTTC CSVEAGVNEQFF
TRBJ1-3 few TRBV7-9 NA TGTGCCAGCAGCCCGGACAGACCGGGAAACACCATATATTTT CASSPDRPGNTIYF
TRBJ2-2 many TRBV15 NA TGTGCCACCAGCAGAGATCGCAGCTACACCGGGGAGCTGTTTTTT CATSRDRSYTGELFF
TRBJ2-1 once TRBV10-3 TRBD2 TGTGCCATCAGTAGGGTATTTAGCGGGGACAACAATGAGCAGTTCTTC CAISRVFSGDNNEQFF
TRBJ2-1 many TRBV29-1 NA TGCAGCGTTGAACTAGCGCGGGCTAAAAAAAACAATGAGCAGTTCTTC CSVELARAKKNNEQFF
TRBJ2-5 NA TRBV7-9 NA TGTGCCAGCAGCTTAGCGACCCTCCAGGGACAGACCCAGTACTTC CASSLATLQGQTQYF
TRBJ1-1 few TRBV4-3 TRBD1 TGCGCCAGCAGCCCAGGACAGGGGGGGTTTGGGAACACTGAAGCTTTCTTT CASSPGQGGFGNTEAFF
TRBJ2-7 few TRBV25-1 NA TGTGCCAGCAACCCCGATGGGCAGGGGAGCGACGAGCAGTACTTC CASNPDGQGSDEQYF
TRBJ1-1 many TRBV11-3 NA TGTGCCAGCAGTTATCAGGTGAACACTGAAGCTTTCTTT CASSYQVNTEAFF
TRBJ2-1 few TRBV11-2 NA TGTGCCAGCAGCTTAGACCCGCGGGACAATGAGCAGTTCTTC CASSLDPRDNEQFF
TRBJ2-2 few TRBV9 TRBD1 TGTGCCAGCAGCGTAGATGGACAGGGGGCCCCCGGGGAGCTGTTTTTT CASSVDGQGAPGELFF
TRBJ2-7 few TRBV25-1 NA TGTGCCAGCAGGGACACCTGGTACGAGCAGTACTTC CASRDTWYEQYF
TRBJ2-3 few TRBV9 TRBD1 TGTGCCAGCAGCGTCCGGGACAGGGTGGGCCGTGAAGATACGCAGTATTTT CASSVRDRVGREDTQYF
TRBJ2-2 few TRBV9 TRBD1 TGTGCCAGCAGCGTAGGGACAGGGCCCCAGTCGGGAACCGGGGAGCTGTTTTTT CASSVGTGPQSGTGELFF
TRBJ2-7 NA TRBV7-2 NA TGTGCCAGCAGCTTACCCCCTCGTTACGAGCAGTACTTC CASSLPPRYEQYF
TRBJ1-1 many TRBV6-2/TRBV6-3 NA TGTGCCAGCAGTTACTCGGAAAGGGGAACTGAAGCTTTCTTT CASSYSERGTEAFF
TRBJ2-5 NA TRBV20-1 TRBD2 TGCTGTGCTAGAGCTTCAGGCCTAGCGGGGCAAGAGACCCAGTACTTC CCARASGLAGQETQYF
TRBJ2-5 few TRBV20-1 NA TGCAGTGCTAGACTCCGAGTCCAAGAGACCCAGTACTTC CSARLRVQETQYF
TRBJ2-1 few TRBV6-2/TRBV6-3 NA TGTGCCAGCAAGACTTACAATGAGCAGTTCTTC CASKTYNEQFF
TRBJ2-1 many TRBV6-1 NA TGTGCCAGCACCCATACCGGGGCAGGGTACAATGAGCAGTTCTTC CASTHTGAGYNEQFF
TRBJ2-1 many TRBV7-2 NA TGTGCCAGCAGCTTAGTTGGGGGTCGGGATGAGCAGTTCTTC CASSLVGGRDEQFF
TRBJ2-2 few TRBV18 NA TGTGCCAGCTCACCACCTTACGGCGGGGAGCTGTTTTTT CASSPPYGGELFF
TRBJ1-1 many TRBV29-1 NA TGCAGCGTTACTCTCAGGGTTCGGGAAGCTTTCTTT CSVTLRVREAFF